The rows below give T cell receptor beta chains drawn from one sample of a study of response to subunit inactivated influenza vaccine. TCRdb reprocessed the RT-PCR reads via MiXCR and lists one record per CDR3 protein. The sample lists just under 250,000 distinct CDR3 sequences; 12% were seen once. The specimen was non-naive T cells sorted from PBMCs, collected less than 15 days before vaccination. The receptors shown here come from a man aged 50 or older who received an inactivated influenza vaccine. Both conserved end residues are part of each CDR3. D genes are given only for firm matches. Clone size is stated in some rows and not others, as once, few, many or a class when expanded.

>TRBV12-3/TRBV12-4|many|TRBJ2-3|NA
TGTGCCAGCAGTTTGGTCAGGGCAGATACGCAGTATTTT
CASSLVRADTQYF
>TRBV6-1|few|TRBJ2-3|TRBD2
TGTGCCAGCAGCCACGGGAGGGGCGGAGGGGATACGCAGTATTTT
CASSHGRGGGDTQYF
>TRBV28|few|TRBJ2-2|NA
TGTGCCAGCAGTTTGGACCCGGGACGGACAAAAAACACCGGGGAGCTGTTTTTT
CASSLDPGRTKNTGELFF
>TRBV12-3/TRBV12-4|NA|TRBJ1-3|NA
TGTGCCAGCAGTTTAGGGCAGGGCTTAAACACCATATATTTT
CASSLGQGLNTIYF
>TRBV29-1|many|TRBJ2-2|NA
TGCAGCGTCAAGGGGCAGCAGGGGACCGGGGAGCTGTTTTTT
CSVKGQQGTGELFF
>TRBV20-1|NA|TRBJ2-4|TRBD2
TGCAGTGCTAGAGTATCGAGCGGGGGGCGTGGAAACATTCAGTACTTC
CSARVSSGGRGNIQYF
>TRBV12-3/TRBV12-4|many|TRBJ1-6|TRBD1
TGTGCCAGCAGTCCACAGGGACAGCGATCACCCCTCCACTTT
CASSPQGQRSPLHF
>TRBV18|many|TRBJ1-1|NA
TGTGCCAGCTCAAAGAGGTGGGAGAACACTGAAGCTTTCTTT
CASSKRWENTEAFF
>TRBV7-2|NA|TRBJ2-5|NA
TGTGCCAGCAGCTTAGACGGCAGGGTGGGAGAGACCCAGTACTTC
CASSLDGRVGETQYF
>TRBV19|few|TRBJ1-1|TRBD1
TGTGCCACTAAAAGGACAGGGGGCATGAACACTGAAGCTTTCTTT
CATKRTGGMNTEAFF
>TRBV6-5|few|TRBJ2-7|TRBD1
TGTGCCAGCAGATCCGGACAGGGGGAGTCCTTC
CASRSGQGESF
>TRBV6-1|NA|TRBJ2-3|NA
TGTGCCACCCGGGGTAACCCCACAGATACGCAGTATTTT
CATRGNPTDTQYF
>TRBV30|NA|TRBJ2-6|TRBD2
TGTGCCTGGAGCGGGGGGGGCTCTGGGGCCAACGTCCTGACTTTC
CAWSGGGSGANVLTF
>TRBV29-1|many|TRBJ2-1|NA
TGCAGCGTTGAAGTGTGGAGGGAGCAGTTCTTC
CSVEVWREQFF
>TRBV5-1|NA|TRBJ1-1|NA
TGCGCCAGCAGCATAGACAGGTGGGGGATTTCTGAAGCTTTCTTT
CASSIDRWGISEAFF
>TRBV29-1|many|TRBJ2-7|TRBD1
TGCAGCGTGACGGGGGACAGGGCAAAAACTCTGGACGAGCAGTACTTC
CSVTGDRAKTLDEQYF
>TRBV24-1|NA|TRBJ2-3|TRBD2
TGTGCCACCAGTGACCCTACTAGCGGGGTAGGGACAGATACGCAGTATTTT
CATSDPTSGVGTDTQYF
>TRBV7-6|few|TRBJ1-3|NA
TGTGCCAGCAGCTTAGTGGCACCTCCCCTCTCTGGAAACACCATATATTTT
CASSLVAPPLSGNTIYF
>TRBV2|NA|TRBJ1-3|TRBD1
TGTGCCAGCAAAGACCGTACAGGGGGCTCTGGAAACACCATATATTTT
CASKDRTGGSGNTIYF
>TRBV4-1|few|TRBJ2-1|TRBD1
TGCGCCAGCAGCCAGACCACAGGGGGTAATGAGCAGTTCTTC
CASSQTTGGNEQFF
>TRBV27|many|TRBJ2-3|NA
TGTGCCAGCAGTTTTCTGCTCGGGACAGATACGCAGTATTTT
CASSFLLGTDTQYF
>TRBV20-1|many|TRBJ2-7|NA
TGCAGTGCTATCGGGCGGAGCGGCTACGAGCAGTACTTC
CSAIGRSGYEQYF
>TRBV5-1|NA|TRBJ1-1|NA
TGCGCCAGCAGCTTGGCCAATATAGCAATGAACACTGAAGCTTTCTTT
CASSLANIAMNTEAFF
>TRBV2|NA|TRBJ2-2|TRBD1
TGTGCCACCCAAACAGGGGGGTACTTAGGGCCCACCGGGGAGCTGTTTTTT
CATQTGGYLGPTGELFF
>TRBV11-2|NA|TRBJ2-3|NA
TGTGCCAGCAGCTCCCACGGTGCAAGGAGGCCAGATACGCAGTATTTT
CASSSHGARRPDTQYF
>TRBV9|NA|TRBJ1-2|TRBD1
TGTGCCAGCAGCTCGCGGACAGGGGAGATTGGCTACACCTTC
CASSSRTGEIGYTF
>TRBV15|many|TRBJ2-7|NA
TGTGCCACCAGCGCCGACCCCAGCCCTGTGAACGAGCAGTACTTC
CATSADPSPVNEQYF
>TRBV5-1|few|TRBJ2-5|TRBD2
TGCGCCAGCAGCGACCCGACTAGCGGGGTAGAGACCCAGTACTTC
CASSDPTSGVETQYF
>TRBV27|NA|TRBJ2-1|NA
TGTGCCAGCAGCGGCCCGGGGGTAGCTTACAATGAGCAGTTCTTC
CASSGPGVAYNEQFF
>TRBV11-2|few|TRBJ1-1|NA
TGTGCCAGCAGCTTAGATCTGGGACGGCTAAATGAAGCTTTCTTT
CASSLDLGRLNEAFF
>TRBV29-1|few|TRBJ1-1|NA
TGCAGCGTCCACCCGGAGGGTCGGACTGAAGCTTTCTTT
CSVHPEGRTEAFF
>TRBV6-2/TRBV6-3|NA|TRBJ1-5|NA
TGTGCCAGCACAGGCCAGGGAAATGGGAAGCCCCAGCATTTT
CASTGQGNGKPQHF
>TRBV20-1|NA|TRBJ2-7|NA
TGCAGTGCTCTAGGGTCAGGGGCCAACGAGCAGTACTTC
CSALGSGANEQYF
>TRBV7-2|many|TRBJ2-5|TRBD2
TGTGCCAGCAGCTTAGTCGGCGGGGGGGCTCAAGAGACCCAGTACTTC
CASSLVGGGAQETQYF
>TRBV27|NA|TRBJ2-1|TRBD2
TGTGCCAGCAGTTCATCCGGGTCTAGCGGGGGGACTGAGCAGTTCTTC
CASSSSGSSGGTEQFF
>TRBV20-1|NA|TRBJ2-3|TRBD2
TGCAGTGCTAGAGTTTCGAGCGGGGGCCCCACTAGCACAGATACGCAGTATTTT
CSARVSSGGPTSTDTQYF
>TRBV7-9|few|TRBJ1-6|NA
TGTGCCAGCAGCCCAGGGGCCTCCTATAATTCACCCCTCCACTTT
CASSPGASYNSPLHF
>TRBV25-1|many|TRBJ2-7|TRBD1
TGTGCCAGCAGTGAGACGTTGCGGACAGGGGTCTACGAGCAGTACTTC
CASSETLRTGVYEQYF
>TRBV5-1|few|TRBJ1-6|NA
TGCGCCAGCAGCTTAGGAGAGATAAGTTCACCCCTCCACTTT
CASSLGEISSPLHF
>TRBV25-1|few|TRBJ1-1|NA
TGTGCCAGCAGTCTCGACACGAACACTGAAGCTTTCTTT
CASSLDTNTEAFF
>TRBV2|many|TRBJ1-5|NA
TGTGCCAGCAGTGAAGTCTTAGGGGGAAATCAGCCCCAGCATTTT
CASSEVLGGNQPQHF
>TRBV7-2|few|TRBJ2-1|TRBD1
TGTGCCAGCAGAACCCAAACTCCTGGACAGGGTTACAATGAGCAGTTCTTC
CASRTQTPGQGYNEQFF
>TRBV5-1|many|TRBJ2-5|NA
TGCGCCAGCAGCGCGGGACGCAGCCAAGAGACCCAGTACTTC
CASSAGRSQETQYF
>TRBV20-1|NA|TRBJ1-5|NA
TGCAGTGCTTCCACCCGGGCCTATAGCAATCAGCCCCAGCATTTT
CSASTRAYSNQPQHF
>TRBV7-2|many|TRBJ1-5|NA
TGTGCCAGCAGCTTAAACGGCTACAATCAGCCCCAGCATTTT
CASSLNGYNQPQHF
>TRBV4-2|NA|TRBJ2-2|TRBD2
TGTGCCAGCAGCCAAGGACTTGGGAGCGGGGGAGACACCGGGGAGCTGTTTTTT
CASSQGLGSGGDTGELFF